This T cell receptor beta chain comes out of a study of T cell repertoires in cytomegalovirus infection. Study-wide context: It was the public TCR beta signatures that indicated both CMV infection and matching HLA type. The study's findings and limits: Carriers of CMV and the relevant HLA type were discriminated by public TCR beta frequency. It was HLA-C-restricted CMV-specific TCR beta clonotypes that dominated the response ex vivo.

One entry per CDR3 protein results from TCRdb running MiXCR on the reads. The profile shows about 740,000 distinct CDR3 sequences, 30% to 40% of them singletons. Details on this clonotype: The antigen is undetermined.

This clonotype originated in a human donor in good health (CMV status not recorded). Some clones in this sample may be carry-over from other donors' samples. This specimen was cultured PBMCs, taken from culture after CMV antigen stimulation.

The CDR3 protein is CASSQGSARKISDTQYF. The CDR3 bases are TGCGCCAGCAGCCAAGGGTCTGCCAGAAAAATTTCAGATACGCAGTATTTT. The rearrangement uses TRBV4-1 and TRBJ2-3; D call uncertain. This CDR3 is 17 amino acids long. CDR1 is MGHRA, CDR2 YSYEKL, per germline. The V end lost 1 base, the J end lost 4 bases, and 18 bases lay between the germline ends.